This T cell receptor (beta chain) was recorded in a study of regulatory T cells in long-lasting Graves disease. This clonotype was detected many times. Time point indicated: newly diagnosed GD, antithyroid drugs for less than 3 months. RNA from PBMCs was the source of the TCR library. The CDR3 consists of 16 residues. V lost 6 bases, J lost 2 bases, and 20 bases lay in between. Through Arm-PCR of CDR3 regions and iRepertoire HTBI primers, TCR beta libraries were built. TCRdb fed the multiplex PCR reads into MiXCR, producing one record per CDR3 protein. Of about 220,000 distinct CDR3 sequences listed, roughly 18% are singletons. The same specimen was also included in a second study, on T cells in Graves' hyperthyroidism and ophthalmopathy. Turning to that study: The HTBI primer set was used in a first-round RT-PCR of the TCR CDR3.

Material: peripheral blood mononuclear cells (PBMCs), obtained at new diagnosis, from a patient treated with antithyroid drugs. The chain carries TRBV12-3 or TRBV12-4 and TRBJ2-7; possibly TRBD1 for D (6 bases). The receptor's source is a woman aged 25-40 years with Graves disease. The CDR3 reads CASSRIVQGPAYEQYF. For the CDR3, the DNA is TGTGCCAGCAGCCGGATAGTACAGGGTCCAGCCTACGAGCAGTACTTC.